What follows describes a single TCR beta chain. The source of the sample is a study of prognosis after radiotherapy for stage I lung cancer. The trim removed 3 bases at V and 5 bases at J, leaving 13 bases unmatched. Germline values: CDR1 SGHRS, CDR2 YFSETQ. This CDR3 has 16 residues. Multiplex PCR, run in two rounds, amplified TCR beta CDR3 from genomic DNA. Gene-specific primers for each TRBV and TRBJ gene drove first-round PCR. Each CDR3 protein gets one entry after TCRdb re-called the multiplex PCR reads with MiXCR. The top ten hold 30% to 35% of the sample, which has more than 25,000 distinct CDR3 sequences, around 30% seen once.

The material sequenced was PBMCs, taken before or after stereotactic body radiation therapy (not recorded which). This clonotype was obtained from a donor at least 50 years old with non-small cell lung cancer. This chain connects TRBV5-1 to TRBJ2-7; 8 bases fit TRBD1. The CDR3 DNA is TGCGCCAGCAGCTACACGGGTCGACAGGGGTTCGACGAGCAGTACTTC. Amino acids: CASSYTGRQGFDEQYF.